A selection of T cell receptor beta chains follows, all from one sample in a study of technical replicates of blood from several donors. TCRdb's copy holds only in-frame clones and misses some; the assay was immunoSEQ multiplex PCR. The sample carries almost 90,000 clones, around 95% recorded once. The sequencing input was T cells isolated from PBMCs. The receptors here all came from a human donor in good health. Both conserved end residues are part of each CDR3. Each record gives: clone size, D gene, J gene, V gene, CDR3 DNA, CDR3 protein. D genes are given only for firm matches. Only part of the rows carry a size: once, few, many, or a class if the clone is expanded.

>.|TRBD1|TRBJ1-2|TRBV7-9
TGTGCCAGCAGCCTCACCCCGGGACAGGGAGGCTACACCTTC
CASSLTPGQGGYTF
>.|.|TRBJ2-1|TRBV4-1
TGCGCCAGCAGGCTGATTGACAGCAACAATGAGCAGTTCTTC
CASRLIDSNNEQFF
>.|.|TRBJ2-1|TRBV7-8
TGTGCCAGCAGCTCCCCTCGACGGGGTCCGGAGCAGTTCTTC
CASSSPRRGPEQFF
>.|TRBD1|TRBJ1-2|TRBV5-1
TGCGCCACCGCGACAGGGGGCGACCAAACCATCTATGGCTACACCTTC
CATATGGDQTIYGYTF
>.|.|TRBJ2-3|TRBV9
TGTGCCAGCTCGGAGAGGGCTACAGATACGCAGTATTTT
CASSERATDTQYF
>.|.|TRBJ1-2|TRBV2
TGTGCCAGCAGTGATTACCGGGACACGTCCTATGGCTACACCTTC
CASSDYRDTSYGYTF
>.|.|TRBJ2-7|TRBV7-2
TGTGCCAGCAGCCTGGAAGGGGGGACAGCCTACGAGCAGTACTTC
CASSLEGGTAYEQYF
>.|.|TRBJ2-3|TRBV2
TGTGCCAGCAGGGACTGGACCACAGATACGCAGTATTTT
CASRDWTTDTQYF
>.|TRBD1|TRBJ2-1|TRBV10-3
TGTGCTTCCCGGGACAGGGTGTCGTGGGAGCAGTTCTTC
CASRDRVSWEQFF
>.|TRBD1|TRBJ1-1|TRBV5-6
TGTGCCAGCAGCTTCCGGGACAGGGGAGTTTTGGACACTGAAGCTTTCTTT
CASSFRDRGVLDTEAFF
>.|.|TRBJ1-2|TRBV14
TGTGCCAGCAGCCCTCTGCGGGGCAGCCGGTCGCTATGGGCGTATGGCTACACCTTC
CASSPLRGSRSLWAYGYTF
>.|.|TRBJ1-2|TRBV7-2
TGTGCCAGCAGCTTAGAGCCAGCGTACTATGGCTACACCTTC
CASSLEPAYYGYTF
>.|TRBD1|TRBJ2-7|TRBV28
TGTGCCAGCAGCCAAACCCAGACAGGGGAAGAGTACTTC
CASSQTQTGEEYF
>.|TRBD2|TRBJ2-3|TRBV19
TGTGCCAGTAATCCGGGACTAGCAGCAGATACGCAGTATTTT
CASNPGLAADTQYF
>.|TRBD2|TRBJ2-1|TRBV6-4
TGTGCCAGCAGTGAAATCGGTCTAGCGGGAAACGATGAGCAGTTCTTC
CASSEIGLAGNDEQFF
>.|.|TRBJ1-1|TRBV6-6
TGTGCCAGCATCAGAAACATGAACACTGAAGCTTTCTTT
CASIRNMNTEAFF
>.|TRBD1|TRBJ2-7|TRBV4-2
TGTGCCAGCAGCCAAGAAGGGGACAGATTCTACGAGCAGTACTTC
CASSQEGDRFYEQYF
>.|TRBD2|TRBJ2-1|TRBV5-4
TGTGCCAGCAGCGCGGGACTAGCGAACAATGAGCAGTTCTTC
CASSAGLANNEQFF
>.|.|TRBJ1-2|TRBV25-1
TGTGCCAGCAGTGAAACAGGGAACTATGGCTACACCTTC
CASSETGNYGYTF
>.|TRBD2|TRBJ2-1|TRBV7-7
TGTGCCAGCAGCCAGACTAGCGGGGAGTTCAATGAGCAGTTCTTC
CASSQTSGEFNEQFF
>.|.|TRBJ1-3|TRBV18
TGTGCCAGCTCACCTCTTTGGTCCACAGGGCCTGGAAACACCATATATTTT
CASSPLWSTGPGNTIYF
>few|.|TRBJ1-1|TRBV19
TGTGCCAGTAGTGTCAGATACACTGAAGCTTTCTTT
CASSVRYTEAFF
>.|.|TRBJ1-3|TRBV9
TGTGCCAGCAGCGTCTTAGCGGGTCGTCCTTCTGGAAACACCATATATTTT
CASSVLAGRPSGNTIYF
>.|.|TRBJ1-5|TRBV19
TGTGCCAGTAGTATCTTCCCTGATCAGCCCCAGCATTTT
CASSIFPDQPQHF
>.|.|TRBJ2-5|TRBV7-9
TGTGCCAGCAGCTTAGGAACTCTTAGACTCAATAAAGTGGAGGAGACCCAGTACTTC
CASSLGTLRLNKVEETQYF